This T cell receptor beta chain stems from a study of OX40 agonist ivuxolimab in advanced cancers. The overall study: Treatment of patients was with ivuxolimab, an agonistic anti-OX40 (CD134) antibody. Study-level results: Determination of antigen specificity was not performed for the expanded peripheral T cells. A proportion of nonresponders additionally exhibited low normalized T-cell clonal expansion. Partly responding patients at 0.1-3.0 mg/kg showed some of the smallest clonal expansion.

Assay: immunoSEQ multiplex PCR; the TCRdb copy retains only in-frame clones and omits some. The data hold roughly 80,000 clones, with around nine tenths observed a single time. V lost 1 base and J 13 bases, leaving 11 bases between the germline ends. Germline CDR1 SGHAT, CDR2 FQNNGV. This CDR3 comprises 12 residues. Comments on this clone: The antigen remains undetermined.

V usage is TRBV11-2 and J usage is TRBJ2-4; tentatively, D is TRBD1 (6 bases). The TCR comes from an adult with an advanced solid tumor such as melanoma, head and neck, liver or kidney cancer. The sequencing used CD4+ or CD8+ T cells sorted from blood, collected in a trial of the OX40 agonist ivuxolimab. This chain's CDR3 is CASSLGRGGQYF. DNA for the CDR3: TGTGCCAGCAGCTTAGGCCGTGGGGGCCAGTACTTC.